Listed below are T cell receptor beta chains from one sample, sequenced in a study of cytomegalovirus exposure and HLA in healthy donors. Sequencing was performed with immunoSEQ multiplex PCR; in TCRdb, only in-frame clones are kept and a portion is missing. The sample contains about 180,000 clones, 84% of which appear only once. Sample: PBMCs. The receptor source for this set is a man younger than 35 in good health and CMV-seronegative. Both conserved end residues are part of each CDR3. The D gene is left open where the match is weak. A row's size may be missing; if present it is once, few, many or a size class.

V,D,size,J,CDR3,DNA
TRBV6-5,.,few,TRBJ2-1,CASSLAGNNEQFF,TGTGCCAGCAGCCTCGCCGGGAACAATGAGCAGTTCTTC
TRBV2,TRBD2,.,TRBJ2-5,CASSGGGGKTQYF,TGTGCCAGCAGTGGGGGGGGAGGGAAGACCCAGTACTTC
TRBV28,.,few,TRBJ2-7,CASSFRGAVYEQYF,TGTGCCAGCAGTTTCCGGGGGGCAGTCTACGAGCAGTACTTC
TRBV5-1,.,.,TRBJ2-2,CASSLWVGVSTGELFF,TGCGCCAGCAGCTTGTGGGTAGGGGTGAGCACCGGGGAGCTGTTTTTT
TRBV7-3,TRBD1,.,TRBJ2-7,CASSLGTGEQQYF,TGTGCCAGCAGCTTGGGGACAGGGGAGCAGCAGTACTTC
TRBV7-8,.,.,TRBJ2-7,CASSPHAGTYEQYF,TGTGCCAGCAGCCCCCACGCGGGGACCTACGAGCAGTACTTC
TRBV4-3,TRBD2,.,TRBJ2-3,CASSQVGHGSGRVTDTQYF,TGCGCCAGCAGCCAAGTGGGTCATGGGAGCGGGAGGGTCACAGATACGCAGTATTTT
TRBV5-1,.,.,TRBJ2-3,CASSFGSFTDTQYF,TGCGCCAGCAGCTTCGGGTCCTTCACAGATACGCAGTATTTT
TRBV9,.,.,TRBJ2-2,CASSVSSSRELFF,TGTGCCAGCAGCGTCAGTTCAAGTCGGGAGCTGTTTTTT
TRBV27,.,.,TRBJ2-7,CASSLVKSYEQYF,TGTGCCAGCAGTTTAGTAAAGAGCTACGAGCAGTACTTC
TRBV4-2,.,.,TRBJ2-5,CASSQGRDEETQYF,TGTGCCAGCAGCCAAGGGAGGGACGAAGAGACCCAGTACTTC
TRBV6-5,TRBD1,.,TRBJ1-2,CASSFNRGVGYTF,TGTGCCAGCAGTTTCAACAGGGGTGTCGGCTACACCTTC
TRBV15,TRBD1,.,TRBJ2-5,CATSGGTGQETQYF,TGTGCCACCAGCGGGGGGACAGGGCAAGAGACCCAGTACTTC
TRBV5-8,.,.,TRBJ2-1,CGTRGGPSSYNEQFF,TGTGGCACCAGGGGGGGACCCAGCTCCTACAATGAGCAGTTCTTC
TRBV5-8,.,.,TRBJ1-2,CASSLLYGYTF,TGTGCCAGCAGCCTTTTATATGGCTACACCTTC
TRBV6-5,.,.,TRBJ1-6,CASSPNREYNSPLHF,TGTGCCAGCAGTCCAAACAGGGAATATAATTCACCCCTCCACTTT
TRBV19,TRBD1,.,TRBJ1-2,CASSTPDRANYGYTF,TGTGCCAGTAGTACCCCGGACAGGGCTAACTATGGCTACACCTTC
TRBV5-1,TRBD1,.,TRBJ2-1,CASSLGAGGNEQFF,TGCGCCAGCAGCTTGGGGGCAGGGGGCAATGAGCAGTTCTTC
TRBV27,TRBD1,.,TRBJ2-5,CASSQFQGVGETQYF,TGTGCCAGCAGTCAGTTCCAGGGGGTCGGGGAGACCCAGTACTTC
TRBV7-4,.,.,TRBJ2-1,CASRRSWGGLTLYNEQFF,TGTGCCAGCAGACGCTCTTGGGGGGGCCTAACCCTGTACAATGAGCAGTTCTTC
TRBV7-6,.,.,TRBJ2-7,CASSEGGYSYEQYF,TGTGCCAGCAGCGAAGGCGGTTATTCCTACGAGCAGTACTTC
TRBV5-1,TRBD2,once,TRBJ2-1,CASSTRLAAAYNEQFF,TGCGCCAGCAGCACCAGACTAGCGGCAGCCTACAATGAGCAGTTCTTC
TRBV25-1,TRBD2,.,TRBJ2-1,CASSGGTSGNNEQFF,TGTGCCAGCAGCGGCGGGACTAGCGGGAACAATGAGCAGTTCTTC
TRBV6-5,.,.,TRBJ2-7,CASRTGTYEQYF,TGTGCCAGCAGAACCGGGACCTACGAGCAGTACTTC
TRBV5-5,.,.,TRBJ1-4,CASSPQGTPSNEKLFF,TGTGCCAGCAGCCCGCAGGGGACGCCGAGTAATGAAAAACTGTTTTTT
TRBV7-9,TRBD1,.,TRBJ1-2,CASSPAGGDYGYTF,TGTGCCAGCAGCCCAGCAGGGGGCGACTATGGCTACACCTTC
TRBV18,.,.,TRBJ2-7,CASSPGGTVTYEQYF,TGTGCCAGCTCACCAGGGGGGACGGTTACCTACGAGCAGTACTTC
TRBV4-1,.,.,TRBJ2-1,CASSQVGGGQYNEQFF,TGCGCCAGCAGCCAAGTCGGCGGGGGCCAATACAATGAGCAGTTCTTC
TRBV7-9,TRBD1,few,TRBJ1-4,CASTRQGPNRALFF,TGTGCCAGCACCCGACAGGGCCCCAACCGGGCACTGTTTTTT
TRBV14,.,.,TRBJ2-7,CASSPYYSGSYEQYF,TGTGCCAGCAGTCCTTACTATAGCGGCTCCTACGAGCAGTACTTC
TRBV7-9,TRBD2,.,TRBJ2-7,CASSFSGEQFYEQYF,TGTGCCAGCAGCTTTAGCGGGGAGCAGTTCTACGAGCAGTACTTC
TRBV2,TRBD2,.,TRBJ2-5,CASSAPRGTSGQETQYF,TGTGCCAGCAGTGCCCCTCGCGGGACTAGCGGCCAAGAGACCCAGTACTTC
TRBV4-2,.,once,TRBJ2-7,CASSQLLRGSYEQYF,TGTGCCAGCAGCCAGCTGCTGCGGGGCTCCTACGAGCAGTACTTC
TRBV5-1,TRBD1,once,TRBJ2-1,CASSGTGFNEQFF,TGCGCCAGCTCCGGGACAGGGTTCAATGAGCAGTTCTTC
TRBV6-1,TRBD1,.,TRBJ1-1,CASSEGTGGGTEAFF,TGTGCCAGCAGTGAGGGGACAGGGGGCGGCACTGAAGCTTTCTTT
TRBV6-5,.,.,TRBJ1-2,CASTGSEGSGGYTF,TGTGCCAGCACCGGGAGTGAGGGGAGCGGCGGCTACACCTTC
TRBV25-1,.,.,TRBJ2-5,CASREQAQETQYF,TGTGCCAGCAGAGAACAGGCTCAAGAGACCCAGTACTTC
TRBV7-9,.,few,TRBJ2-6,CASSTTETGANVLTF,TGTGCCAGCAGCACAACAGAAACTGGGGCCAACGTCCTGACTTTC
TRBV5-1,.,.,TRBJ1-5,CASSLAGGQPQHF,TGCGCCAGCAGCTTGGCCGGGGGTCAGCCCCAGCATTTT
TRBV11-3,.,few,TRBJ1-1,CASSLGREAFF,TGTGCCAGCAGCTTAGGCAGAGAAGCTTTCTTT
TRBV7-8,.,once,TRBJ1-1,CASSLRPAGNTEAFF,TGTGCCAGCAGCTTAAGGCCGGCCGGGAATACTGAAGCTTTCTTT
TRBV28,TRBD2,once,TRBJ2-1,CASSLAGTSGYNEQFF,TGTGCCAGCAGTTTGGCCGGGACTAGCGGTTACAATGAGCAGTTCTTC
TRBV28,.,few,TRBJ1-5,CASNWGSSNQPQHF,TGTGCCAGCAATTGGGGCAGCAGCAATCAGCCCCAGCATTTT
TRBV11-1,TRBD2,.,TRBJ2-7,CASSLAPSGGSLSYEQYF,TGTGCCAGCAGCTTAGCGCCCAGCGGGGGATCCCTCTCCTACGAGCAGTACTTC
TRBV7-9,TRBD2,.,TRBJ2-7,CSSSLPGLAGYEQYF,TGTTCCAGCAGCTTACCGGGACTAGCGGGCTACGAGCAGTACTTC
TRBV4-1,.,.,TRBJ1-3,CASSREQVRNTIYF,TGCGCCAGCAGCCGGGAGCAGGTCAGAAACACCATATATTTT
TRBV28,.,.,TRBJ2-7,CASSKFVGTSISGDYEQYF,TGTGCCAGCAGTAAGTTTGTTGGGACCTCGATCTCAGGGGACTACGAGCAGTACTTC
TRBV30,.,.,TRBJ1-5,CAWSVGAGDQPQHF,TGTGCCTGGAGTGTAGGGGCAGGGGATCAGCCCCAGCATTTT
TRBV28,.,.,TRBJ1-2,CASSSSGGVGSNNYGYTF,TGTGCCAGCAGTTCAAGTGGAGGTGTAGGATCGAATAACTATGGCTACACCTTC
TRBV12-5,.,.,TRBJ1-1,CASGPGFSTSEAFF,TGTGCTAGTGGTCCAGGGTTTTCAACTTCTGAAGCTTTCTTT
TRBV19,.,.,TRBJ2-5,CASSIWGGQETQYF,TGTGCCAGTAGTATTTGGGGAGGCCAAGAGACCCAGTACTTC
TRBV27,TRBD2,.,TRBJ2-3,CASSLWRGGPTDTQYF,TGTGCCAGCAGTTTATGGCGGGGGGGCCCCACAGATACGCAGTATTTT
TRBV6-5,.,.,TRBJ2-1,CASTNYNEQFF,TGTGCCAGCACTAACTACAATGAGCAGTTCTTC